The entry below gives a single TCR beta chain sequence along with its context. Germline CDR1 is MNHEY and CDR2 is SVGAGI. Trimming took 0 bases from V and 1 from J, leaving 7 bases between them. The CDR3 spans 15 residues. Method: immunoSEQ multiplex PCR; TCRdb's copy keeps in-frame clones and lacks some. This table holds 170,000 or so clones, approximately 86% found once. These data belong to a study of T cell responses to AZD1222 COVID-19 vaccine. The rearrangement joins TRBV6-5 to TRBJ1-3; D not resolved. This sequence originates from an adult who received the AZD1222 COVID-19 vaccine. Sequencing was performed on peripheral blood, taken 28 days after the second AZD1222 dose. CDR3 sequence reads: CASSYSSLSGNTIYF. In nucleotides, the CDR3 is TGTGCCAGCAGTTACTCTTCCCTATCTGGAAACACCATATATTTT.